The clone carrying this T cell receptor beta chain was seen many times. The length of the CDR3 is 13 residues. Per germline, CDR1 SQVTM and CDR2 ANQGSEA. The germline V and J ends were trimmed by 3 bases and 6 bases, with 12 bases remaining between them. The sample comes from a study of T-cell reconstitution after alpha-beta-depleted transplantation in children. Unique molecular identifiers were used to barcode this TCRbeta library. TCRdb called the PCR reads again in MiXCR, with one record for every CDR3 protein. The sample lists about 610,000 distinct CDR3 sequences; 10% were seen once. The clonotype was recovered from a human donor who donated a stem cell graft to a child with acute myeloid leukemia. The chain uses TRBV29-1 and TRBJ2-1, with D unclear. The material was PBMCs from the stem cell graft donor, obtained from the stem cell graft. CDR3: CSVDRGDGNEQFF. CDR3 DNA sequence: TGCAGCGTTGATCGAGGCGACGGCAATGAGCAGTTCTTC.